The 21 T cell receptor beta chains reported below all come from one sample, sequenced in a study of T-cell memory formation after mild COVID-19. TCRdb fed the 5' RACE reads into MiXCR, producing one record per CDR3 protein. Found here are roughly 610,000 distinct CDR3 sequences, 17% of them singletons; the top ten hold around 8.1%. Sequencing was performed on PBMCs or a T cell subset sorted from them (not recorded which). Receptors originate from an adult woman who had mild COVID-19 (a few samples of this study predate the infection). Cell type and time point are not known.

CDR3 coding DNA: TGTGCCAGCAGCCCCAAGACCTGGGATGAGCAGTTCTTC. Residues: CASSPKTWDEQFF. The gene calls are TRBV7-9 and TRBJ2-1; D call uncertain. V lost 5 bases, J lost 8 bases, and 13 bases lay in between. Germline V CDR1 and CDR2: SEHNR, FQNEAQ (reference sequence). This CDR3 has 13 residues.

In regard to this clonotype: The junction departs from germline at one end; a sequencing error may be responsible. This chain links TRBV4-1 with TRBJ1-2; no clear D. The germline V gene encodes CDR1 MGHRA and CDR2 YSYEKL. The CDR3 length is 13 residues. CDR3 region: CASSQVSSYGYTF. The CDR3 nucleotides read TGCGCAAGCAGCCAAGTGAGTAGCTATGGCTACACCTTC.

The chain carries TRBV9 and TRBJ2-1, with 10 bases fitting TRBD2. Germline trimming cut 1 base from V and 3 bases from J; bases unmatched to any gene: 1. The CDR3 runs to 15 residues. Per the germline V gene, CDR1 is SGDLS and CDR2 is YYNGEE. CDR3 nucleotides: TGTGCCAGCAGCGTATCTAGCGGGAGCTACAATGAGCAGTTCTTC. It specifies CASSVSSGSYNEQFF.

This rearrangement joins TRBV3-1 to TRBJ2-1, with D possibly being TRBD2 (5 bases). The CDR3 length is 12 residues. Trimming stripped 4 bases from V and 6 bases from J, with 7 bases between. Germline CDR1 reads LGHDT; CDR2 reads YNNKEL (reference sequence). The CDR3 here is CASSPSFNEQFF. The DNA for the CDR3 is TGTGCCAGCAGCCCTAGCTTCAATGAGCAGTTCTTC.

The chain has TRBV7-2 and TRBJ2-7, with D hard to call. Between the trimmed V and J ends, which lost 5 bases and 6 bases, there was a span of 11 bases. Looked up from germline, CDR1 is SGHTA and CDR2 is FQGNSA. This CDR3 is 12 amino acids long. The CDR3 reads CASSKLRAEQYF. DNA for the CDR3: TGTGCCAGCAGCAAGCTTAGGGCCGAGCAGTACTTC.

DNA for the CDR3: TGTGCCAGCAGCTTACAGGGAACGGGCTACAATGAGCAGTTCTTC. This gives the protein CASSLQGTGYNEQFF. The chain recombines TRBV7-9 with TRBJ2-1, with D possibly being TRBD1 (5 bases). Germline lookup yields CDR1 SEHNR and CDR2 FQNEAQ (reference sequence). The V and J ends lost 2 bases and 3 bases respectively, with 11 bases between them. This CDR3 comprises 15 residues.

This clonotype was observed a handful of times. The V gene is TRBV5-1, the J gene TRBJ2-1; 11 bases agree with TRBD1. J was trimmed by 5 bases and V by 3 bases; bases with no gene match: 1. Germline V gives CDR1 SGHRS, CDR2 YFSETQ. The CDR3 totals 14 residues. The CDR3 nucleotides are TGCGCCAGCAGCTGGGACAGGGGGAACAATGAGCAGTTCTTC. Translated: CASSWDRGNNEQFF.

The sample holds a few counts of this clonotype. The J gene is TRBJ1-5, the V gene TRBV7-8; D perhaps matches TRBD1 (6 bases). CDR1 SGHVS and CDR2 FQNEAQ come from the germline V gene. This CDR3 is built from 14 residues. Trimming removed 4 bases from V and 6 bases from J, with 13 bases in between. The CDR3 DNA sequence: TGTGCCAGCAGCTCCGGACAGCCAGTTCAGCCCCAGCATTTT. Translation gives CASSSGQPVQPQHF. Looking up the rest from reference TRBV7-8 and TRBJ1-5 gives the full variable domain: GAGVSQSPRYKVAKRGQDVALRCDPISGHVSLFWYQQALGQGPEFLTYFQNEAQLDKSGLPSDRFFAERPEGSVSTLKIQRTQQEDSAVYLCASSSGQPVQPQHFGDGTRLSIL.

V is TRBV20-1 and J is TRBJ1-1, with D tentatively TRBD1 (6 bases). The length of the CDR3 is 14 residues. Looked up from germline, CDR1 is DFQATT and CDR2 is SNEGSKA (reference sequence). CDR3 in amino acids: CSGFRGRGNTEAFF. The CDR3 nucleotides are TGCAGCGGATTCCGTGGCAGGGGGAACACTGAAGCTTTCTTT.

V gene TRBV6-1 combines with J gene TRBJ1-2, with D perhaps TRBD1 (5 bases). CDR1 and CDR2 (germline): MNHNS, SASEGT. The CDR3 sequence is 16 residues long. With 3 bases removed from V and 1 base from J, the gap between germline ends came to 15 bases. The CDR3 here is CASSEFPADSNYGYTF. As DNA, the CDR3 is TGTGCCAGCAGTGAGTTCCCCGCCGACAGTAACTATGGCTACACCTTC.

The chain carries TRBV5-1 and TRBJ1-2; D perhaps matches TRBD1 (5 bases). The CDR3 has 13 residues. CDR1 and CDR2 from the germline V gene are SGHRS and YFSETQ. V was cut by 0 bases and J by 8 bases, with 11 bases left in between. CDR3 DNA: TGCGCCAGCAGCTTGGGGTTCGGGGACGGCTACACCTTC. Translated: CASSLGFGDGYTF.

This clonotype was detected only a few times. The chain joins TRBV6-5 to TRBJ1-6; D uncertain. Germline lookup yields CDR1 MNHEY and CDR2 SVGAGI. V was shortened by 5 bases and J by 7 bases, with 12 bases between the two germline ends. The CDR3 length is 14 residues. This CDR3 is CASSDGLPNSPLHF. The DNA of the CDR3 is TGTGCCAGCAGTGACGGGTTACCGAATTCACCCCTCCACTTT.

The table lists this clonotype with a few counts. The chain links TRBV12-3 or TRBV12-4 to TRBJ2-3, with D uncertain. The CDR3 has 16 residues. Trimming pared 2 bases from V and 4 bases from J, leaving 16 bases between. CDR3 in amino acids: CASSLPAPLRSDTQYF. In DNA, the CDR3 is TGTGCCAGCAGTTTACCAGCGCCCCTGAGGTCAGATACGCAGTATTTT.

The chain carries TRBV20-1 and TRBJ1-2; tentative D call: TRBD1 (5 bases). The V end was cut by 6 bases, the J end by 0 bases, with 14 bases between. Germline CDR1 reads DFQATT; CDR2 reads SNEGSKA (reference sequence). The CDR3 runs 14 residues. CDR3 loop: CSASGTDTNYGYTF. As DNA, the CDR3 is TGCAGTGCCAGTGGGACCGACACTAACTATGGCTACACCTTC.

The chain has TRBV20-1 and TRBJ1-2, with D perhaps matching TRBD1 (5 bases). V shed 3 bases and J shed 6 bases, with 23 bases lying between them. This CDR3 region has 16 residues. From germline, CDR1 is DFQATT and CDR2 SNEGSKA (reference sequence). CDR3 residues: CSARSLKTGGLHGYTF. The DNA for the CDR3 is TGCAGTGCTAGGAGCTTAAAGACGGGGGGACTACATGGCTACACCTTC.

The V call is TRBV12-3 or TRBV12-4, the J call TRBJ1-2; D remains unclear. The CDR3 is 15 residues long. Trimming removed 5 bases at V and 6 bases at J, with 19 bases between. The CDR3, as DNA: TGTGCCAGCAGTCTCCCTTCGGTCGGTCCGGATGGCTACACCTTC. It translates to CASSLPSVGPDGYTF.

This chain joins TRBV18 and TRBJ2-3, with D maybe TRBD2 (6 bases). In germline, CDR1 is KGHSH, CDR2 LQKENI. This CDR3 spans 16 amino acids. V dropped 5 bases and J dropped 4 bases, with 19 bases sitting between them. CDR3 residues: CASSSILPGDPDTQYF. For the CDR3, the DNA is TGTGCCAGCTCATCAATCCTCCCGGGGGACCCAGATACGCAGTATTTT.

The chain combines TRBV12-3 or TRBV12-4 with TRBJ1-6; 12 nucleotides line up with TRBD1. The junction had 17 bases not matched to a gene; V was cut back by 5 bases and J by 0 bases. This CDR3 spans 22 amino acids. This CDR3 reads CASSLGKFSGQGARSYNSPLHF. The CDR3 coding sequence is TGTGCCAGCAGTCTAGGGAAATTCTCGGGACAGGGGGCTCGCTCCTATAATTCACCCCTCCACTTT.

The chain combines TRBV5-1 with TRBJ2-3, with 8 bases that match TRBD1. Germline V gene data show CDR1 as SGHRS and CDR2 as YFSETQ. The V and J ends lost 1 base and 4 bases, in that order; junction bases with no gene match: 8. The CDR3 spans 16 residues. CDR3 sequence: CASSLWTGSLADTQYF. The CDR3, as DNA: TGCGCCAGCAGCTTGTGGACAGGGTCGTTGGCAGATACGCAGTATTTT.

V and J are TRBV18 and TRBJ2-7, with D uncertain. CDR3 length: 15 residues. Deletions cut 0 bases from V and 5 bases from J, with 14 bases between. Germline values: CDR1 KGHSH, CDR2 LQKENI. The CDR3 DNA sequence: TGTGCCAGCTCACCACCGAGCACGGGTGGCAACGAGCAGTACTTC. This codes for CASSPPSTGGNEQYF.

The rearrangement links TRBV7-8 to TRBJ2-4, with D tentatively TRBD1 (5 bases). CDR3 size: 15 residues. Germline loops: CDR1 SGHVS, CDR2 FQNEAQ. Trimming took off 5 bases at V and 0 bases at J, with 11 bases between the two ends. CDR3: CASSQTALAKNIQYF. The CDR3 DNA is TGTGCCAGCAGCCAGACAGCTCTAGCCAAAAACATTCAGTACTTC. Drawing the rest from reference TRBV7-8 and TRBJ2-4, the complete variable domain is GAGVSQSPRYKVAKRGQDVALRCDPISGHVSLFWYQQALGQGPEFLTYFQNEAQLDKSGLPSDRFFAERPEGSVSTLKIQRTQQEDSAVYLCASSQTALAKNIQYFGAGTRLSVL.